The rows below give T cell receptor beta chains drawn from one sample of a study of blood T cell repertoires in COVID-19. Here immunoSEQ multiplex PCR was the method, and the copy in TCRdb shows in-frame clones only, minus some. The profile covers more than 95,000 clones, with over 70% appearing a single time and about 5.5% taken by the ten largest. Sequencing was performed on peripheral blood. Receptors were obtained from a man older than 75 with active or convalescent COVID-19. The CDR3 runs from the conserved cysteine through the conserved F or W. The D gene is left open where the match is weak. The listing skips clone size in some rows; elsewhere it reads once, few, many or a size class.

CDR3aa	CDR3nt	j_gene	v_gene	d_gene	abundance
CASSLTGFEEQFF	TGTGCCAGCAGCTTAACAGGGTTCGAGGAGCAGTTCTTC	TRBJ2-1	TRBV5-5	.	.
CASSSRLAGGLNEQFF	TGTGCCAGCAGTTCCCGACTAGCGGGGGGGCTAAATGAGCAGTTCTTC	TRBJ2-1	TRBV6-2/TRBV6-3	TRBD2	.
CASSQDRYGTGDKETQYF	TGTGCCAGCAGCCAAGATCGATACGGGACAGGGGATAAAGAGACCCAGTACTTC	TRBJ2-5	TRBV14	TRBD1	.
CASTTSGANVLTF	TGCGCCAGCACCACTTCCGGGGCCAACGTCCTGACTTTC	TRBJ2-6	TRBV4-3	.	.
CAIRAGNTEAFF	TGTGCCATCAGGGCAGGGAACACTGAAGCTTTCTTT	TRBJ1-1	TRBV10-3	.	.
CASSFPGQSTDTQYF	TGTGCCAGCAGTTTCCCGGGACAGAGCACAGATACGCAGTATTTT	TRBJ2-3	TRBV28	TRBD1	.
CASSGYSSGGTYEQYF	TGTGCCAGCAGTGGATATTCTAGCGGGGGAACCTACGAGCAGTACTTC	TRBJ2-7	TRBV6-1	TRBD2	.
CASSQVTGTTNEKLFF	TGCGCCAGCAGCCAAGTGACAGGGACGACTAATGAAAAACTGTTTTTT	TRBJ1-4	TRBV4-3	TRBD1	.
CASSRITGELFF	TGTGCCAGCAGCCGTATCACCGGGGAGCTGTTTTTT	TRBJ2-2	TRBV7-2	.	.
CASSPTLPPGGNTIYF	TGTGCCAGCAGTCCGACCCTCCCTCCGGGGGGAAACACCATATATTTT	TRBJ1-3	TRBV7-9	.	.
CASSPGTGGYNEQFF	TGTGCCAGCTCACCCGGGACAGGGGGTTACAATGAGCAGTTCTTC	TRBJ2-1	TRBV18	TRBD1	once
CASSPSQIDEQFF	TGTGCCAGCTCACCCTCTCAGATTGATGAGCAGTTCTTC	TRBJ2-1	TRBV18	.	.
CASSPTGGSGNTIYF	TGTGCCAGCAGTCCCACAGGGGGCTCAGGAAACACCATATATTTT	TRBJ1-3	TRBV28	TRBD1	.
CASSLESGEDYNSPLHF	TGCGCCAGCAGCTTGGAGTCGGGGGAAGATTATAATTCACCCCTCCACTTT	TRBJ1-6	TRBV5-1	.	.
CASSLDAGGPWGQYF	TGTGCCAGCAGCTTAGATGCGGGGGGCCCCTGGGGGCAGTACTTC	TRBJ2-7	TRBV5-6	TRBD2	.
CASSLNGGALETQYF	TGTGCCAGCAGCTTAAATGGGGGGGCGCTAGAGACCCAGTACTTC	TRBJ2-5	TRBV7-2	.	.
CASSYQGGTKNIQYF	TGTGCCAGCAGTTACCAGGGGGGAACCAAAAACATTCAGTACTTC	TRBJ2-4	TRBV6-6	.	once
CASRTRDTQYF	TGTGCCAGCAGGACTAGGGATACGCAGTATTTT	TRBJ2-3	TRBV6-6	.	.
CASRGGHEQYF	TGTGCCAGCAGAGGGGGCCACGAGCAGTACTTC	TRBJ2-7	TRBV9	TRBD1	.
CASSRTGNGGRDTEAFF	TGTGCCAGCAGTCGAACCGGGAACGGTGGGCGGGACACTGAAGCTTTCTTT	TRBJ1-1	TRBV28	.	.
CASSLELAGTTDTQYF	TGCGCCAGCAGCTTAGAACTAGCGGGGACCACAGATACGCAGTATTTT	TRBJ2-3	TRBV5-1	TRBD2	.
CASSLRTGGGSTQYF	TGTGCCAGCAGCTTAAGGACAGGGGGCGGTTCCACCCAGTACTTC	TRBJ2-5	TRBV7-2	TRBD1	.
CASQGQPYNEQFF	TGTGCCAGCCAGGGACAGCCCTACAATGAGCAGTTCTTC	TRBJ2-1	TRBV14	TRBD1	.
CASSYAALGGEAFF	TGTGCCAGCAGTTATGCAGCCCTCGGGGGTGAAGCTTTCTTT	TRBJ1-1	TRBV6-5	.	once
CASGAGLATNEQFF	TGTGCCAGCGGAGCAGGACTCGCCACCAATGAGCAGTTCTTC	TRBJ2-1	TRBV27	.	.
CASRPYGTALAKNIQYF	TGTGCCAGCAGGCCTTATGGGACAGCCCTAGCCAAAAACATTCAGTACTTC	TRBJ2-4	TRBV2	TRBD1	.
CASSEGYRNYGYTF	TGTGCCAGCAGTGAAGGGTACAGAAACTATGGCTACACCTTC	TRBJ1-2	TRBV6-1	.	.
CASSSGRIGGYTF	TGTGCCAGCAGTTCGGGGAGAATCGGCGGCTACACCTTC	TRBJ1-2	TRBV27	.	.
CASSDERAYEQYF	TGTGCCAGCAGTGACGAACGAGCCTACGAGCAGTACTTC	TRBJ2-7	TRBV2	.	.
CASSPLQRGGTDTQYF	TGTGCCAGCTCACCTCTCCAGCGGGGGGGCACAGATACGCAGTATTTT	TRBJ2-3	TRBV18	TRBD2	.
CASSGQGLDTQYF	TGCGCCAGCAGCGGACAGGGATTGGATACGCAGTATTTT	TRBJ2-3	TRBV5-1	TRBD1	.
CASSPGTALRTETQYF	TGTGCCAGCAGCCCCGGGACAGCCCTGAGGACTGAGACCCAGTACTTC	TRBJ2-5	TRBV7-2	TRBD1	.
CASSPLHSTGTGYTF	TGTGCCAGCAGCCCTCTCCACTCGACAGGGACTGGCTACACCTTC	TRBJ1-2	TRBV3-1/TRBV3-2	TRBD1	.
CASSISRGEAFF	TGTGCCAGTAGTATCAGCAGGGGTGAAGCTTTCTTT	TRBJ1-1	TRBV19	.	.
CASSLEEGTQPQHF	TGTGCCAGCAGCTTAGAGGAGGGTACCCAGCCCCAGCATTTT	TRBJ1-5	TRBV7-2	.	.
CASSAGQGRDGYTF	TGTGCCAGCAGCGCTGGACAGGGGAGAGATGGCTACACCTTC	TRBJ1-2	TRBV5-4	TRBD1	.
CASSLQGPRQPQHF	TGTGCCAGTAGTCTACAGGGACCTCGGCAGCCCCAGCATTTT	TRBJ1-5	TRBV19	.	.
CASRTGGDNYGYTF	TGTGCCAGCAGGACAGGGGGCGATAACTATGGCTACACCTTC	TRBJ1-2	TRBV19	TRBD1	.
CASSYGGETQYF	TGCGCCAGCAGCTACGGAGGAGAGACCCAGTACTTC	TRBJ2-5	TRBV5-1	.	.
CASKKGDTNTEAFF	TGTGCCAGCAAAAAGGGAGACACGAACACTGAAGCTTTCTTT	TRBJ1-1	TRBV6-5	.	.
CASSLEASGGWETQYF	TGCGCCAGCAGCTTGGAGGCTAGCGGGGGATGGGAGACCCAGTACTTC	TRBJ2-5	TRBV5-1	TRBD2	once
CASSPGRGGGFREQYF	TGCGCCAGCAGCCCCGGAAGGGGGGGAGGGTTTCGCGAGCAGTACTTC	TRBJ2-7	TRBV4-3	.	few
CASSQAPGQGAYNEQFF	TGCGCCAGCAGCCAAGCTCCGGGACAGGGGGCTTATAATGAGCAGTTCTTC	TRBJ2-1	TRBV4-3	TRBD1	.
CASSLAPLGEQFF	TGTGCCAGCAGCTTGGCCCCTCTCGGTGAGCAGTTCTTC	TRBJ2-1	TRBV5-4	.	many
CASSIRAGESLSNQPQHF	TGTGCCAGTAGTATCCGGGCAGGGGAGAGTTTAAGCAATCAGCCCCAGCATTTT	TRBJ1-5	TRBV19	.	once
CASSPPGGLSYGYTF	TGTGCCAGCAGCCCCCCGGGAGGACTCAGCTATGGCTACACCTTC	TRBJ1-2	TRBV3-1/TRBV3-2	.	once
CASSVSRLMNTEAFF	TGTGCCAGCAGTGTCTCGCGTCTTATGAACACTGAAGCTTTCTTT	TRBJ1-1	TRBV2	.	.
CASSQDAGARGAFF	TGTGCCAGCAGCCAAGATGCGGGGGCAAGGGGGGCTTTCTTT	TRBJ1-1	TRBV3-1/TRBV3-2	.	.
CASSITSGGLGDTQYF	TGTGCCAGTAGTATTACTAGCGGGGGCCTTGGGGATACGCAGTATTTT	TRBJ2-3	TRBV19	TRBD2	.
CASTLAGLADSTDTQYF	TGTGCCAGTACCTTGGCGGGACTAGCGGATAGCACAGATACGCAGTATTTT	TRBJ2-3	TRBV19	TRBD2	.
CASSTGQASRGGYTF	TGTGCCAGCAGCACCGGACAGGCGTCCAGGGGTGGCTACACCTTC	TRBJ1-2	TRBV7-2	TRBD1	once